A selection of T cell receptor beta chains follows, all from one sample in a study of T cell clonotyping in hematopoietic cell transplantation. The protocol was immunoSEQ multiplex PCR, while the TCRdb copy is restricted to in-frame clones and leaves out a portion. Of around 17,000 clones in the sample, approximately 87% are singletons; the top ten hold roughly 4.2%. The sequenced sample was PBMCs, obtained 100 days after allogeneic stem cell transplant. These receptor sequences come from a male patient aged 60 to 75 who had an allogeneic stem cell transplant from a related donor, so the T cells may come from the graft donor. Some clones in this sample may be carry-over from other donors' samples. Each CDR3 is given with its conserved first and last residue. Fields, in order: D gene, CDR3 length, J gene, V gene, clone size, CDR3 protein, CDR3 DNA. The D gene is left open where the match is weak. Rows give clone size only sometimes, using once, few, many, or a class for an expanded clone.

D gene: .; CDR3 length: 13; J gene: TRBJ1-1; V gene: TRBV7-3; clone size: .; CDR3 protein: CASSSETYTEAFF; CDR3 DNA: TGTGCCAGCAGCTCAGAGACCTACACTGAAGCTTTCTTT
D gene: TRBD1; CDR3 length: 14; J gene: TRBJ1-2; V gene: TRBV4-3; clone size: .; CDR3 protein: CASSQDGTGGGATF; CDR3 DNA: TGCGCCAGCAGCCAAGATGGGACAGGGGGTGGGGCTACCTTC
D gene: TRBD2; CDR3 length: 16; J gene: TRBJ2-3; V gene: TRBV11-3; clone size: .; CDR3 protein: CASSYGLAGRTDTQYF; CDR3 DNA: TGTGCCAGCAGCTATGGACTAGCGGGACGCACAGATACGCAGTATTTT
D gene: TRBD2; CDR3 length: 16; J gene: TRBJ2-1; V gene: TRBV7-2; clone size: few; CDR3 protein: CASSPVGGRPHNEQFF; CDR3 DNA: TGTGCCAGCAGCCCGGTGGGCGGGAGGCCCCACAATGAGCAGTTCTTC
D gene: .; CDR3 length: 14; J gene: TRBJ1-5; V gene: TRBV7-8; clone size: .; CDR3 protein: CASSLRDIYQPQHF; CDR3 DNA: TGTGCCAGCAGCTTAAGGGACATATATCAGCCCCAGCATTTT
D gene: .; CDR3 length: 11; J gene: TRBJ1-2; V gene: TRBV7-2; clone size: .; CDR3 protein: CASSSPYGYTF; CDR3 DNA: TGTGCCAGCAGTAGTCCTTATGGCTACACCTTC
D gene: .; CDR3 length: 15; J gene: TRBJ1-3; V gene: TRBV5-1; clone size: .; CDR3 protein: CASSLEGADGNTIYF; CDR3 DNA: TGCGCCAGCAGCTTGGAGGGAGCGGATGGAAACACCATATATTTT
D gene: .; CDR3 length: 14; J gene: TRBJ1-1; V gene: TRBV4-2; clone size: once; CDR3 protein: CASSQDSGRTEAFF; CDR3 DNA: TGTGCCAGCAGCCAAGATTCAGGGCGGACTGAAGCTTTCTTT
D gene: .; CDR3 length: 13; J gene: TRBJ2-5; V gene: TRBV4-1; clone size: once; CDR3 protein: CASSQAHGETQYF; CDR3 DNA: TGCGCCAGCAGCCAAGCTCATGGGGAGACCCAGTACTTC
D gene: .; CDR3 length: 18; J gene: TRBJ1-3; V gene: TRBV7-6; clone size: .; CDR3 protein: CASSLDVGAAQAGNTIYF; CDR3 DNA: TGTGCCAGCAGCTTAGACGTTGGGGCGGCACAGGCAGGAAACACCATATATTTT
D gene: .; CDR3 length: 11; J gene: TRBJ1-1; V gene: TRBV29-1; clone size: .; CDR3 protein: CSVELLTEAFF; CDR3 DNA: TGCAGCGTTGAATTATTGACAGAAGCTTTCTTT
D gene: .; CDR3 length: 13; J gene: TRBJ1-1; V gene: TRBV7-9; clone size: few; CDR3 protein: CASTLSSSTEAFF; CDR3 DNA: TGTGCCAGCACTCTCTCCAGTAGCACTGAAGCTTTCTTT
D gene: TRBD1; CDR3 length: 14; J gene: TRBJ1-5; V gene: TRBV7-2; clone size: .; CDR3 protein: CASSQRQGEQPQHF; CDR3 DNA: TGTGCCAGCAGCCAGAGACAGGGCGAGCAGCCCCAGCATTTT
D gene: .; CDR3 length: 11; J gene: TRBJ1-6; V gene: TRBV28; clone size: .; CDR3 protein: CASSSDSPLHF; CDR3 DNA: TGTGCCAGCAGTTCTGATTCACCCCTCCACTTT
D gene: .; CDR3 length: 13; J gene: TRBJ1-4; V gene: TRBV2; clone size: .; CDR3 protein: CASSEGFREKLFF; CDR3 DNA: TGTGCCAGCAGTGAAGGTTTCAGGGAAAAACTGTTTTTT
D gene: .; CDR3 length: 14; J gene: TRBJ2-7; V gene: TRBV5-4; clone size: .; CDR3 protein: CASSRDQSSYEQYF; CDR3 DNA: TGTGCCAGCAGCAGGGACCAAAGCTCCTACGAGCAGTACTTC
D gene: .; CDR3 length: 15; J gene: TRBJ2-6; V gene: TRBV9; clone size: .; CDR3 protein: CASSVSSSGANVLTF; CDR3 DNA: TGTGCCAGCAGCGTCTCATCCTCTGGGGCCAACGTCCTGACTTTC
D gene: TRBD1; CDR3 length: 14; J gene: TRBJ1-6; V gene: TRBV9; clone size: .; CDR3 protein: CASSADRDGSPLHF; CDR3 DNA: TGTGCCAGCAGCGCGGACAGGGATGGTTCACCCCTCCACTTT
D gene: TRBD1; CDR3 length: 15; J gene: TRBJ1-1; V gene: TRBV5-1; clone size: .; CDR3 protein: CASSMWTGENTEAFF; CDR3 DNA: TGCGCCAGCAGCATGTGGACAGGGGAGAACACTGAAGCTTTCTTT
D gene: TRBD1; CDR3 length: 15; J gene: TRBJ2-1; V gene: TRBV7-2; clone size: .; CDR3 protein: CASRRTGGLDNEQFF; CDR3 DNA: TGTGCCAGCAGGCGGACAGGGGGCTTGGACAATGAGCAGTTCTTC
D gene: .; CDR3 length: 15; J gene: TRBJ1-4; V gene: TRBV25-1; clone size: .; CDR3 protein: CASQKPGGRLEKLFF; CDR3 DNA: TGTGCCAGCCAAAAACCTGGGGGGAGGCTTGAAAAACTGTTTTTT
D gene: .; CDR3 length: 13; J gene: TRBJ1-1; V gene: TRBV11-2; clone size: .; CDR3 protein: CASSPGGGTEAFF; CDR3 DNA: TGTGCCAGCAGCCCCGGGGGAGGCACTGAAGCTTTCTTT
D gene: TRBD1; CDR3 length: 14; J gene: TRBJ2-5; V gene: TRBV29-1; clone size: .; CDR3 protein: CSVSGQGRGETQYF; CDR3 DNA: TGCAGCGTTTCTGGACAGGGGAGGGGAGAGACCCAGTACTTC
D gene: .; CDR3 length: 17; J gene: TRBJ1-4; V gene: TRBV4-2; clone size: .; CDR3 protein: CASSLAPGFPTNEKLFF; CDR3 DNA: TGTGCCAGCAGCCTGGCCCCAGGGTTTCCAACTAATGAAAAACTGTTTTTT
D gene: .; CDR3 length: 13; J gene: TRBJ2-5; V gene: TRBV19; clone size: .; CDR3 protein: CASQPGGLRTQYF; CDR3 DNA: TGTGCCAGTCAACCGGGCGGCTTGAGGACCCAGTACTTC
D gene: TRBD1; CDR3 length: 17; J gene: TRBJ1-2; V gene: TRBV9; clone size: .; CDR3 protein: CASSNDRTGDINYGYTF; CDR3 DNA: TGTGCCAGCAGCAACGACCGGACAGGGGACATTAACTATGGCTACACCTTC
D gene: .; CDR3 length: 13; J gene: TRBJ2-5; V gene: TRBV7-8; clone size: .; CDR3 protein: CASSSGDVETQYF; CDR3 DNA: TGTGCCAGCAGCTCAGGGGACGTGGAGACCCAGTACTTC
D gene: TRBD2; CDR3 length: 14; J gene: TRBJ2-3; V gene: TRBV10-3; clone size: .; CDR3 protein: CAVRAQRDTDTQYF; CDR3 DNA: TGTGCCGTTCGGGCCCAGCGGGACACAGATACGCAGTATTTT
D gene: .; CDR3 length: 17; J gene: TRBJ1-1; V gene: TRBV4-2; clone size: .; CDR3 protein: CASSQELTGGLNTEAFF; CDR3 DNA: TGTGCCAGCAGCCAAGAATTAACGGGGGGTTTGAACACTGAAGCTTTCTTT
D gene: TRBD1; CDR3 length: 14; J gene: TRBJ1-1; V gene: TRBV7-3; clone size: .; CDR3 protein: CASSLTSTGGQAFF; CDR3 DNA: TGTGCCAGCAGCTTAACCTCCACAGGGGGCCAGGCTTTCTTT
D gene: TRBD1; CDR3 length: 19; J gene: TRBJ2-6; V gene: TRBV28; clone size: .; CDR3 protein: CASRPGTGGPNSGANVLTF; CDR3 DNA: TGTGCCAGCAGACCTGGGACAGGGGGGCCCAACTCTGGGGCCAACGTCCTGACTTTC
D gene: .; CDR3 length: 15; J gene: TRBJ1-2; V gene: TRBV4-2; clone size: .; CDR3 protein: CASSQGSAGADGYTF; CDR3 DNA: TGTGCCAGCAGCCAAGGATCGGCGGGGGCGGATGGCTACACCTTC
D gene: .; CDR3 length: 15; J gene: TRBJ2-5; V gene: TRBV9; clone size: .; CDR3 protein: CASSAKPGHQETQYF; CDR3 DNA: TGTGCCAGCAGCGCAAAACCGGGACACCAAGAGACCCAGTACTTC
D gene: .; CDR3 length: 11; J gene: TRBJ1-2; V gene: TRBV2; clone size: .; CDR3 protein: CASGMAYGYTF; CDR3 DNA: TGTGCCAGCGGGATGGCATATGGCTACACCTTC
D gene: .; CDR3 length: 15; J gene: TRBJ2-3; V gene: TRBV19; clone size: .; CDR3 protein: CASKPPRQGTDTQYF; CDR3 DNA: TGTGCCAGTAAACCTCCGCGACAGGGCACAGATACGCAGTATTTT
D gene: .; CDR3 length: 14; J gene: TRBJ1-2; V gene: TRBV7-9; clone size: .; CDR3 protein: CASSLSGANYGYTF; CDR3 DNA: TGTGCCAGCAGCTTATCAGGGGCTAACTATGGCTACACCTTC
D gene: TRBD1; CDR3 length: 14; J gene: TRBJ1-1; V gene: TRBV5-1; clone size: .; CDR3 protein: CASSPGRGLTEAFF; CDR3 DNA: TGCGCCAGCAGCCCCGGGAGGGGGCTTACTGAAGCTTTCTTT
D gene: .; CDR3 length: 13; J gene: TRBJ2-1; V gene: TRBV7-7; clone size: few; CDR3 protein: CASSPRASNEQFF; CDR3 DNA: TGTGCCAGCAGCCCCCGCGCCTCCAATGAGCAGTTCTTC